This T cell receptor (beta chain) emerged from a study of CD8 T cells in Susac syndrome. CD8+ and CD4+ blood T cells underwent TCR beta sequencing. In the multiple sclerosis control group, patients were treatment-naive and had stable or active relapsing-remitting disease. CD8+ and CD4+ T cells were negatively isolated; TEMRA cells were FACS-enriched. RNA totalling about 0.45 to 1 ug underwent reverse transcription with random hexamers. A multiplex approach, immunoSEQ multiplex PCR, amplified TCR beta CDR3 across 54 Vbeta and 13 Jbeta. MiXCR, run by TCRdb on the immunoSEQ multiplex PCR reads, gives a single entry per CDR3 protein. The sample holds 200,000 to 250,000 distinct CDR3 sequences; nearly 97% are singletons and the top ten take roughly 0.09%. Trimming stripped 5 bases from V and 0 bases from J, with 11 bases between. This CDR3 comprises 14 residues. Per the germline V gene, CDR1 is MNHEY and CDR2 is SVGAGI.

Source material: CD4+ T cells from PBMCs. The origin of this receptor is a human donor with multiple sclerosis. The rearrangement links TRBV6-5 to TRBJ2-7; perhaps TRBD1 as D (6 bases). DNA for the CDR3: TGTGCCAGCAGTACTACAGGGAGCTCCTACGAGCAGTACTTC. Residues: CASSTTGSSYEQYF.